This T cell receptor (beta chain) was identified in a study of T-cell memory formation after mild COVID-19. Points from the study as a whole: CD4+ contracting clones were found mainly in CM and EM, and CD8+ ones in EMRA.

This clonotype was seen a handful of times. Its antigen is not identified. In TCRdb, the 5' RACE reads were re-called with MiXCR into one record per CDR3 protein. The sample shows about 540,000 distinct CDR3 sequences, around 21% of them seen only once. What was sequenced was PBMCs or a T cell subset sorted from them (not recorded which). This TCR derives from an adult woman who had mild COVID-19 (a few samples of this study predate the infection). Cell type and time point are not known.

This CDR3 reads CASSYSGHLNTEAFF. DNA of the CDR3: TGTGCCAGCAGTTACTCGGGACACTTGAACACTGAAGCTTTCTTT. This chain uses TRBV6-5 with TRBJ1-1; perhaps TRBD1 as D (6 bases). Germline V gene lookup returns CDR1 MNHEY and CDR2 SVGAGI. V was clipped by 0 bases and J by 0 bases, with 8 bases between them. The CDR3 totals 15 residues.